This T cell receptor (beta chain) was sequenced in a study of OX40 agonist ivuxolimab in advanced cancers. Study overall: Patients were roughly 87% male with ages about 23 to 90, mean about 54. A history of anti-PD-1, anti-PD-L1 or anti-CTLA-4 therapy was acceptable, and approximately 40% had some. Partial responses, seen in three patients, involved one hepatocellular carcinoma and two cutaneous melanomas.

As regards this clone: At the DNA level, this CDR3 is encoded by other sequences in the same sample as well.

Patients were ineligible given autoimmune disease history or systemic immunosuppression. Sequenced by immunoSEQ multiplex PCR; TCRdb stores in-frame clones only, minus some. The sample includes tens of thousands of clones, more than 70% of them seen just once. This receptor was obtained from an adult with an advanced solid tumor such as melanoma, head and neck, liver or kidney cancer. This sample comprised CD4+ or CD8+ T cells sorted from blood, obtained in a trial of the OX40 agonist ivuxolimab.

This CDR3 is CASSPSTDTQYF. The CDR3, as DNA: TGTGCCAGCAGCCCTAGCACAGATACGCAGTATTTT. The chain couples TRBV7-9 to TRBJ2-3; D is unresolved. The CDR3 contains 12 residues. V lost 5 bases, J lost 0 bases, and 3 bases lay in between. CDR1 and CDR2 from the germline V gene are SEHNR and FQNEAQ (reference sequence).